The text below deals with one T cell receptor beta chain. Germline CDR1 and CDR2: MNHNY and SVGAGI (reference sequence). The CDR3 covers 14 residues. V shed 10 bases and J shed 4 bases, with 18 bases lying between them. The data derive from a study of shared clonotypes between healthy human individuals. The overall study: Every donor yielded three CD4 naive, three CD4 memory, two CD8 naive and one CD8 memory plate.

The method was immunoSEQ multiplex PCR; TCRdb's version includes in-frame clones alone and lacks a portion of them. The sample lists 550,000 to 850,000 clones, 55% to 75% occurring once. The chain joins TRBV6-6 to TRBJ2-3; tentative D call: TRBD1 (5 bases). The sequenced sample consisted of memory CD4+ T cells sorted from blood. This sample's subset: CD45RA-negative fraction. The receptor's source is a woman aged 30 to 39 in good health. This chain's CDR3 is CATRQPQAADTQYF. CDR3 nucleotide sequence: TGTGCCACCAGACAGCCCCAAGCAGCAGATACGCAGTATTTT.